This is a list of T cell receptor beta chains from one sample in a study of cytomegalovirus exposure and HLA in healthy donors. TCRdb's table, derived via immunoSEQ multiplex PCR, lists solely in-frame clones and lacks some. Of some 49,000 clones listed, around 94% are singletons. The sample taken for sequencing was PBMCs. The source of these receptors is a man between 18 and 35 years old in good health and CMV-seronegative. CDR3s include the opening cysteine and the closing phenylalanine or tryptophan. D genes are given only for firm matches. The size entry is marked missing in some rows and otherwise reads once, few, many or a size class.

V gene	D gene	clone size	J gene	CDR3 DNA	CDR3 protein
TRBV7-9	TRBD2	NA	TRBJ2-1	TGTGCCAGCAGCCGGGGAGGGATAGGGACCTACAATGAGCAGTTCTTC	CASSRGGIGTYNEQFF
TRBV2	NA	NA	TRBJ2-2	TGTGCTAGCGGGCGGGGGCGAAACACCGGGGAGCTGTTTTTT	CASGRGRNTGELFF
TRBV11-3	TRBD1	once	TRBJ2-5	TGTGCCAGCACTCTACAGGGGGCGCGCGAGGAGACCCAGTACTTC	CASTLQGAREETQYF
TRBV12-5	NA	NA	TRBJ1-4	TGTGCTAGTGGGAGCCCTAGGACTAATGAAAAACTGTTTTTT	CASGSPRTNEKLFF
TRBV28	NA	NA	TRBJ2-5	TGTGCCAGCGTATTACAAGAGACCCAGTACTTC	CASVLQETQYF
TRBV5-1	TRBD1	NA	TRBJ2-7	TGCGCCAGCAGCTTGAGCCAGGGGGCCTTCTCCGAGCAGTACTTC	CASSLSQGAFSEQYF
TRBV6-1	NA	NA	TRBJ1-2	TGTGCCAGCAGTGAAGCAGAGGGACATTCTGGCTACACCTTC	CASSEAEGHSGYTF
TRBV28	NA	NA	TRBJ2-3	TGTGCCAGCAGTTTAAAGGGCAGGGGCACAGATACGCAGTATTTT	CASSLKGRGTDTQYF
TRBV5-8	TRBD2	NA	TRBJ2-1	TGTGCCAGCAGCCTCCGAACTAGCGGGGGAGGGATGAATGAGCAGTTCTTC	CASSLRTSGGGMNEQFF
TRBV11-2	NA	NA	TRBJ1-1	TGTGCCAGCAGCTTTGATTTAAACATGAACACTGAAGCTTTCTTT	CASSFDLNMNTEAFF
TRBV7-9	TRBD1	NA	TRBJ1-2	TGTGCCAGCAACGACAGGGTCGGGGCAGGACATGGCTACACCTTC	CASNDRVGAGHGYTF
TRBV28	NA	NA	TRBJ1-5	TGTGCCAGCAGTTTCGGGGATAGCAATCAGCCCCAGCATTTT	CASSFGDSNQPQHF
TRBV7-6	TRBD2	NA	TRBJ2-1	TGTGCCAGCAGCCGTGGACTAGGCAATGAGCAGTTCTTC	CASSRGLGNEQFF
TRBV28	NA	NA	TRBJ2-1	TGTGCCAGCTCGTACTCCTACAATGAGCAGTTCTTC	CASSYSYNEQFF
TRBV30	TRBD2	once	TRBJ2-1	TGTGCCTGGGCGGGGGACGTCGATGAGCAGTTCTTC	CAWAGDVDEQFF